Listed here are 30 T cell receptor beta chains from one sample, sequenced in a study of blood T cell repertoires in COVID-19. Libraries were prepared by immunoSEQ multiplex PCR; TCRdb keeps only in-frame clonotypes and omits some of them. The sample has over 120,000 clones, roughly 77% seen once. Sequencing used peripheral blood. The receptors derive from a woman in her 70s with COVID-19, enrolled during active disease.

V and J are TRBV28 and TRBJ2-7, with D possibly being TRBD1 (6 bases). The germline CDR1 and CDR2 sequences are MDHEN and SYDVKM. Trimming pared 5 bases from V and 1 base from J, leaving 12 bases between. There are 14 residues in the CDR3. The CDR3 loop is CASSPRDTSYEQYF. The CDR3, as DNA: TGTGCCAGCAGTCCCCGGGACACGTCCTACGAGCAGTACTTC.

V is TRBV7-2 and J is TRBJ1-6, with 8 positions matching TRBD1. Germline assignment: CDR1 SGHTA and CDR2 FQGNSA. The CDR3 consists of 14 residues. V was clipped by 5 bases and J by 9 bases; unmatched bases: 6. The CDR3 region has the DNA TGTGCCAGCAGCCTTGGACAGGGAGGTTCACCCCTCCACTTT. It encodes CASSLGQGGSPLHF. The variable domain in full, with the rest retrieved from reference TRBV7-2 and TRBJ1-6, is GAGVSQSPSNKVTEKGKDVELRCDPISGHTALYWYRQSLGQGLEFLIYFQGNSAPDKSGLPSDRFSAERTGGSVSTLTIQRTQQEDSAVYLCASSLGQGGSPLHFGNGTRLTVT.

The genes are TRBV6-5 and TRBJ1-1; 7 nucleotides line up with TRBD1. The CDR3 runs to 14 residues. V lost 7 bases and J lost 5; bases outside the gene matches: 10. Per germline, CDR1 MNHEY and CDR2 SVGAGI. CDR3 nucleotides: TGTGCCAGCACCGCCGACAGGGCCGGGACTGAAGCTTTCTTT. It specifies CASTADRAGTEAFF.

This rearrangement joins TRBV12-3 or TRBV12-4 to TRBJ1-1, with D maybe TRBD1 (5 bases). V dropped 1 base and J dropped 8 bases, with 11 bases sitting between them. The CDR3 runs to 13 residues. The CDR3 spells CASSLEWQGEAFF. In nucleotides, the CDR3 is TGTGCCAGCAGTTTAGAGTGGCAGGGCGAAGCTTTCTTT.

The rearrangement links TRBV19 to TRBJ2-1, with TRBD2 matching over 8 bases. This CDR3 is built from 15 residues. Looked up from germline, CDR1 is LNHDA and CDR2 is SQIVND (reference sequence). The V and J ends lost 2 bases and 3 bases, in that order; junction bases with no gene match: 3. CDR3 in amino acids: CASSIRGGIYNEQFF. CDR3 in DNA: TGTGCCAGTAGTATACGGGGGGGGATCTACAATGAGCAGTTCTTC.

The V call is TRBV30, the J call TRBJ1-2, with 7 bases lining up with TRBD1. The germline V gene has CDR1 GTSNPN and CDR2 SVGIG (reference sequence). The CDR3 covers 16 residues. V lost 4 bases to trimming and J lost 0 bases; unmatched junction nucleotides: 11. The CDR3 loop reads CAWNPGQPVSNYGYTF. CDR3 DNA: TGTGCCTGGAACCCGGGACAGCCGGTCTCTAACTATGGCTACACCTTC.

This clone was detected a few times. This rearrangement joins TRBV2 to TRBJ2-5; 13 bases line up with TRBD2. J was trimmed by 9 bases and V by 2 bases; bases with no gene match: 3. This CDR3 comprises 14 residues. Per germline, CDR1 SNHLY and CDR2 FYNNEI. CDR3 sequence (DNA): TGTGCCAGCAGTGAAACTAGCGGGGGGGGCGCCCAGTACTTC. Translated: CASSETSGGGAQYF.

This clone showed up just a few times. This chain links TRBV3-1 (or the pseudogene TRBV3-2) with TRBJ2-5; 7 bases fit TRBD1. CDR1 and CDR2 from the germline V gene are LGHDT and YNNKEL (reference sequence). The CDR3 runs 15 residues. J gave up 4 bases and V 1 base, and 6 bases lay outside the gene matches. CDR3 sequence (DNA): TGTGCCAGCAGCCAAGCCCTGACAGGGAGAGAGACCCAGTACTTC. This codes for CASSQALTGRETQYF.

The chain uses TRBV13 and TRBJ2-7, with a tentative D call TRBD1 (6 bases). V was clipped by 2 bases and J by 2 bases, with 13 bases between them. The length of the CDR3 is 15 residues. The V gene's germline CDR1 is PRHDT and CDR2 FYEKMQ (reference sequence). The CDR3, as DNA: TGTGCCAGCAGCTTAATCCGTGGGGGCACCTACGAGCAGTACTTC. This gives the protein CASSLIRGGTYEQYF.

This chain links TRBV30 with TRBJ2-3; the match to TRBD2 covers 8 bases. The junction had 4 bases not matched to a gene; V was cut back by 0 bases and J by 2 bases. The germline V gene has CDR1 GTSNPN and CDR2 SVGIG (reference sequence). The CDR3 is 15 residues long. The chain's CDR3 is CAWSVQAGVTDTQYF. The CDR3 coding sequence is TGTGCCTGGAGTGTACAAGCGGGGGTCACAGATACGCAGTATTTT. The full variable domain, completed using reference TRBV30 and TRBJ2-3, is SQTIHQWPATLVQPVGSPLSLECTVEGTSNPNLYWYRQAAGRGLQLLFYSVGIGQISSEVPQNLSASRPQDRQFILSSKKLLLSDSGFYLCAWSVQAGVTDTQYFGPGTRLTVL.

This clone was detected only a few times. The chain links TRBV12-3 or TRBV12-4 to TRBJ2-7; unclear D gene. The germline V and J ends were trimmed by 8 bases and 3 bases, with 8 bases remaining between them. The CDR3 has 11 residues. The CDR3 coding sequence is TGTGCCAGCGGAGAAATCTACGAGCAGTACTTC. It translates to CASGEIYEQYF.

The chain joins TRBV5-5 to TRBJ2-5; weak D call: TRBD2 (6 bases). The ends were cut back, 4 bases at V and 1 base at J, with 8 bases in the middle. CDR1 is SGHKS, CDR2 YYEKEE, per germline (reference sequence). The CDR3 is 13 amino acids. The chain's CDR3 is CASSPGVQETQYF. DNA for the CDR3: TGTGCCAGCAGCCCGGGGGTCCAAGAGACCCAGTACTTC.

This clone has just a few counts. The chain recombines TRBV28 with TRBJ1-3, with TRBD1 identical over 10 bases. Germline V gives CDR1 MDHEN, CDR2 SYDVKM. The V segment lost 6 bases and the J segment 3 bases; nucleotides outside the gene matches: 5. CDR3 length equals 15 residues. The CDR3 sequence is CASRKTGGFGNTIYF. For the CDR3, the DNA is TGTGCCAGCAGAAAGACAGGGGGCTTTGGAAACACCATATATTTT.

The chain couples TRBV7-8 to TRBJ2-6, with 8 bases fitting TRBD1. Germline V gene lookup returns CDR1 SGHVS and CDR2 FQNEAQ. The CDR3 is 13 amino acids. The V gene end was trimmed by 8 bases and the J gene end by 10 bases; junction bases not matched to a gene: 7. The CDR3: CASSGGRSNVLTF. CDR3 coding DNA: TGTGCCAGCTCAGGGGGCAGATCTAACGTCCTGACTTTC.

V and J are TRBV18 and TRBJ2-7; TRBD1 matches at 8 bases. The CDR3 has 15 amino acids. V dropped 3 bases and J dropped 6; count of bases not matched to a gene: 10. Per the germline V gene, CDR1 is KGHSH and CDR2 is LQKENI. For the CDR3, the DNA is TGTGCCAGCTCACCTATTGGACAGGGTTCGGGCGAGCAGTACTTC. This sequence encodes CASSPIGQGSGEQYF.

For this clone: A read error may account for a junction end that differs from germline. The chain is built from TRBV5-6 and TRBJ2-5; no clear D. The CDR3 spans 11 residues. Germline V CDR1 and CDR2: SGHDT, YYEEEE. Written as DNA, the CDR3 is TGTGCCAGCAGCTTTGGAGAGGCCCAGTACTTC. It is translated as CASSFGEAQYF.

The rearrangement joins TRBV6-5 to TRBJ1-2; D is perhaps TRBD1 (6 bases). Germline CDR1 is MNHEY and CDR2 is SVGAGI. The CDR3 consists of 13 residues. Between the trimmed V and J ends, which lost 8 bases and 7 bases, there was a span of 17 bases. The CDR3 coding sequence is TGTGCCAGCGTGGGAGGGACACTTTCTGGCTACACCTTC. Amino acids: CASVGGTLSGYTF.

This clone showed up just a few times. For the CDR3, the DNA is TGTGCCAGCAGTGAACAGATCTACGAGCAGTACTTC. Translating it yields CASSEQIYEQYF. The chain has TRBV2 and TRBJ2-7; the D is unclear. Germline V gene lookup returns CDR1 SNHLY and CDR2 FYNNEI. CDR3 size: 12 residues. Trimming removed 2 bases from V and 3 bases from J, with 5 bases in between. Full variable domain (missing parts from reference TRBV2 and TRBJ2-7): EPEVTQTPSHQVTQMGQEVILRCVPISNHLYFYWYRQILGQKVEFLVSFYNNEISEKSEIFDDQFSVERPDGSNFTLKIRSTKLEDSAMYFCASSEQIYEQYFGPGTRLTVT.

The chain has TRBV6-5 and TRBJ2-2, with D possibly TRBD2 on 6 matching bases. CDR3 size: 13 residues. V was clipped by 10 bases and J by 6 bases, with 15 bases between them. The germline gives CDR1 MNHEY, CDR2 SVGAGI. The DNA of the CDR3 is TGTGCCAACTCTGTTTCGGGGGCCGGGGAGCTGTTTTTT. Its protein is CANSVSGAGELFF.

The V and J genes are TRBV7-3 and TRBJ2-5; 7 bases are a match to TRBD1. This CDR3 comprises 15 residues. With 5 bases clipped from V and 1 base from J, the junction kept 7 bases outside the gene matches. The germline V gene encodes CDR1 SGHTA and CDR2 FQGTGA. CDR3 coding DNA: TGTGCCAGCAGCGCCAACAGGGGATTCCAAGAGACCCAGTACTTC. It encodes CASSANRGFQETQYF.

The rearrangement links TRBV30 to TRBJ1-2; D is unresolved. Trimming left V 4 bases short and J 4 bases short, with 10 bases between. The CDR3 length is 12 residues. Germline CDR1 reads GTSNPN; CDR2 reads SVGIG (reference sequence). The CDR3 coding sequence is TGTGCCTGGAACCCCGGCGGCTATGGCTACACCTTC. Encoded protein: CAWNPGGYGYTF.

CDR3 bases: TGTGCCAGCAGCCAAGATAGGTCGAGGTATGAAGCTTTCTTT. Protein product: CASSQDRSRYEAFF. The V and J genes are TRBV4-2 and TRBJ1-1, with D unclear. Trimming removed 0 bases at V and 7 bases at J, with 12 bases between. This CDR3 has 14 residues. Germline loops: CDR1 LGHNA, CDR2 YNFKEQ.

This rearrangement joins TRBV3-1 (or the pseudogene TRBV3-2) to TRBJ1-5; 7 bases align to TRBD1. V shed 1 base and J 0 bases; nucleotides not matched to a gene: 18. Germline V gene lookup returns CDR1 LGHDT and CDR2 YNNKEL (reference sequence). There are 21 residues in the CDR3. DNA of the CDR3: TGTGCCAGCAGCCAAGTAGCAGGAGGGGGCGCCGATTTGTATAGCAATCAGCCCCAGCATTTT. It is translated as CASSQVAGGGADLYSNQPQHF.

The chain has TRBV2 and TRBJ2-5; 8 bases map to TRBD2. The CDR3 spans 14 residues. Germline assignment: CDR1 SNHLY and CDR2 FYNNEI. V was pared by 7 bases and J by 1 base, with 5 bases of the junction left unmatched. In nucleotides, the CDR3 is TGTGCCAGCACGTCGGGGGGGGGCCAAGAGACCCAGTACTTC. Translated, it gives CASTSGGGQETQYF.

This clone was seen a handful of times. The chain links TRBV4-1 to TRBJ1-2; 7 bases align to TRBD1. The length of the CDR3 is 17 residues. J gave up 0 bases and V 4 bases, and 11 bases lay outside the gene matches. Germline lookup yields CDR1 MGHRA and CDR2 YSYEKL. CDR3 loop: CASSLEQGRGANYGYTF. The CDR3 DNA is TGCGCCAGCAGCCTAGAACAGGGGAGAGGTGCTAACTATGGCTACACCTTC.

The chain joins TRBV5-6 to TRBJ1-2; unclear D gene. CDR1 and CDR2 (germline): SGHDT, YYEEEE. The CDR3 totals 13 residues. Trimming took 0 bases from V and 5 from J, leaving 8 bases between them. The CDR3 bases are TGTGCCAGCAGCTTGGCGGCGGGATATGGCTACACCTTC. As protein: CASSLAAGYGYTF.

The chain couples TRBV9 to TRBJ1-4, with D perhaps matching TRBD1 (6 bases). CDR1 and CDR2 (germline): SGDLS, YYNGEE. This CDR3 contains 15 residues. The V end lost 0 bases, the J end lost 3 bases, and 9 bases lay between the germline ends. In DNA form, the CDR3 reads TGTGCCAGCAGCGTAGACGGGACACCTAATGAAAAACTGTTTTTT. It is translated as CASSVDGTPNEKLFF.

The J gene is TRBJ2-3, the V gene TRBV5-1; no definite D call. The CDR3 totals 15 residues. V was pared by 4 bases and J by 0 bases, with 12 bases between. Per germline, CDR1 SGHRS and CDR2 YFSETQ. DNA for the CDR3: TGCGCCAGCAGCATCGAATCCCGGAGCACAGATACGCAGTATTTT. It specifies CASSIESRSTDTQYF.

This clone occurred a few times. The chain couples TRBV18 to TRBJ2-3; 12 bases are a match to TRBD2. This CDR3 has 15 residues. The J segment lost 2 bases and the V segment lost 4 bases, leaving 1 base of the junction unmatched. CDR1 KGHSH and CDR2 LQKENI come from the germline V gene. The CDR3 is CASSRTSGVTDTQYF. The DNA of the CDR3 is TGTGCCAGCTCACGGACTAGCGGGGTCACAGATACGCAGTATTTT. Looking up the rest from reference TRBV18 and TRBJ2-3 gives the full variable domain: NAGVMQNPRHLVRRRGQEARLRCSPMKGHSHVYWYRQLPEEGLKFMVYLQKENIIDESGMPKERFSAEFPKEGPSILRIQQVVRGDSAAYFCASSRTSGVTDTQYFGPGTRLTVL.

V and J are TRBV6-2 or TRBV6-3 and TRBJ1-2; 8 bases are a match to TRBD1. V dropped 2 bases and J dropped 7; count of bases not matched to a gene: 9. The CDR3 length is 15 residues. CDR1 and CDR2 from the germline V gene are MNHEY and SVGEGT. The CDR3 sequence: CASSYNGQGGSGYTF. CDR3 DNA: TGTGCCAGCAGTTACAATGGACAGGGCGGGAGTGGCTACACCTTC.